The next 17 T cell receptor beta chains were all read from a single sample in a study of T cell clonality in common variable immunodeficiency. Study-level points and caveats: Fewer deletions and N-nucleotide insertions were reportedly seen in common variable immunodeficiency TCR beta sequences.

Sequenced by immunoSEQ multiplex PCR; TCRdb stores in-frame clones only, minus some. Observed in the sample are about 20,000 clones, none of them singletons. These receptors have no identified antigens. Sequencing input: peripheral blood mononuclear cells. The receptors here all came from a human donor with common variable immunodeficiency.

This clone was observed a handful of times. Sequencing ends 3 residues short of the CDR3 end; the germline J gene provides the rest. V gene TRBV29-1 combines with J gene TRBJ2-5; TRBD2 aligns across 13 bases. CDR1 and CDR2 (germline): SQVTM, ANQGSEA. The CDR3 totals 14 residues. V gave up 6 bases and J gave up 2 bases; unmatched junction bases: 3. The CDR3 here is CSVGLAGIQETQYF. The covered CDR3 bases are TGCAGCGTGGGACTAGCGGGGATACAAGAGACC.

A remark on this clone: The sequenced fragment ends 3 residues before the CDR3 boundary, so the rest is inferred from the germline J gene. The V gene is TRBV18, the J gene TRBJ2-5; TRBD2 is a possible D gene (6 bases). This CDR3 comprises 17 residues. V lost 4 bases and J 5 bases, leaving 23 bases between the germline ends. Germline values: CDR1 KGHSH, CDR2 LQKENI. The CDR3 sequence: CASSLNSRTSAGETQYF. The CDR3 DNA, read in part, is TGTGCCAGCTCACTCAACTCCAGGACCTCGGCGGGGGAGACC. Drawing the rest from reference TRBV18 and TRBJ2-5, the complete variable domain is NAGVMQNPRHLVRRRGQEARLRCSPMKGHSHVYWYRQLPEEGLKFMVYLQKENIIDESGMPKERFSAEFPKEGPSILRIQQVVRGDSAAYFCASSLNSRTSAGETQYFGPGTRLLVL.

As concerns this clone: The read is 3 residues too short to cover the CDR3 end, so that end is filled in from the germline J gene. The rearrangement joins TRBV20-1 to TRBJ2-5; 7 bases are a match to TRBD2. With 1 base clipped from V and 7 bases from J, the junction kept 12 bases outside the gene matches. CDR3 length equals 15 residues. From germline, CDR1 is DFQATT and CDR2 SNEGSKA (reference sequence). The CDR3 sequence is CSARVGGSLGGTQYF. The sequenced part of the CDR3 DNA is TGCAGTGCTAGAGTCGGCGGGAGTTTGGGAGGGACC.

As for this clone: Read sequence stops 3 residues before the CDR3 end, and the germline J gene provides the missing end. The rearrangement joins TRBV6-2 or TRBV6-3 to TRBJ1-2; 11 positions agree with TRBD1. Germline V gene lookup returns CDR1 MNHEY and CDR2 SVGEGT. The trim removed 4 bases at V and 6 bases at J, leaving 10 bases unmatched. This CDR3 contains 16 residues. CDR3 residues: CASSFPRGQGANGYTF. Incomplete CDR3 DNA: TGTGCCAGCAGTTTTCCCCGAGGACAGGGGGCTAATGGC.

This clone was counted between two and nine times. The CDR3 end is not reached by the read, which stops 3 residues before it; the germline J gene fills it in. V gene TRBV18 combines with J gene TRBJ2-2, with D possibly being TRBD1 or TRBD2 (5 bases each). Germline V gene lookup returns CDR1 KGHSH and CDR2 LQKENI. Deletions cut 3 bases from V and 0 bases from J, with 8 bases between. The CDR3 totals 15 residues. The CDR3 loop is CASSPRGANTGELFF. The CDR3 bases that were read are TGTGCCAGCTCACCGAGGGGAGCGAACACCGGGGAG.

Worth noting for this clone: The read ends 3 residues early relative to the CDR3; the germline J gene fills the gap. The chain is built from TRBV19 and TRBJ2-3; the match to TRBD2 covers 10 bases. Trimming cost V 3 bases and J 1 base; bases outside gene matches: 10. This CDR3 has 18 residues. Germline V CDR1 and CDR2: LNHDA, SQIVND (reference sequence). The covered CDR3 bases are TGTGCCAGTAGTATCCAGGGAGTAGCGGGAGGTCGCACAGATACG. It translates to CASSIQGVAGGRTDT. The full CDR3 sequence reads CASSIQGVAGGRTDTQYF.

This clone was seen more than once but under ten times. The CDR3 end is not reached by the read, which stops 3 residues before it; the germline J gene fills it in. The V and J genes are TRBV7-2 and TRBJ2-3, with TRBD2 identical over 7 bases. The V segment lost 5 bases and the J segment 3 bases; nucleotides outside the gene matches: 8. Germline V CDR1 and CDR2: SGHTA, FQGNSA. The CDR3 totals 15 residues. Incomplete CDR3 DNA: TGTGCCAGCAGCGAAAGCGGGAAGGTGACAGATACG. Translated, it gives CASSESGKVTDT. Given in full, the CDR3 is CASSESGKVTDTQYF.

Details on this clone: From the germline J gene comes the end of the CDR3, since the read stops 3 residues before it. This chain connects TRBV7-2 to TRBJ2-1, with a weak D call TRBD2 (5 bases). Germline CDR1 is SGHTA and CDR2 is FQGNSA. The CDR3 contains 13 residues. V lost 5 bases to trimming and J lost 6 bases, with 11 bases between them. The sequenced part of the CDR3 DNA is TGTGCCAGCAGCCCTAGCCCTTTCAATGAG. It is translated as CASSPSPFNE. The full CDR3 reads CASSPSPFNEQFF.

Comments on this clone: Sequencing ends 3 residues short of the CDR3 end; the germline J gene provides the rest. Other DNA sequences in this sample translate to the same CDR3. The chain uses TRBV18 and TRBJ1-1; 9 nucleotides match TRBD1. The ends lost 6 bases at V and 5 bases at J; junction bases unmatched: 7. Germline CDR1 is KGHSH and CDR2 is LQKENI. The CDR3 has 14 residues. The CDR3 region is CASSPGQGVTEAFF. CDR3 DNA, as far as it was read: TGTGCCAGCTCCCCGGGACAGGGAGTTACTGAA.

A remark on this clone: The CDR3 end falls 3 residues outside the read, so it is completed with the germline J gene. This chain links TRBV18 with TRBJ2-2; the match to TRBD2 covers 8 bases. The length of the CDR3 is 15 residues. Germline trimming cut 5 bases from V and 5 bases from J; bases unmatched to any gene: 7. CDR1 and CDR2 from the germline V gene are KGHSH and LQKENI. CDR3: CASSSNLAGTGELFF. CDR3 bases read: TGTGCCAGCTCATCAAATTTAGCGGGAACCGGGGAG.

In this sample, this clone turned up a few times. The read ends 3 residues before the CDR3 terminus; that terminus is restored from the germline J gene. The rearrangement links TRBV7-2 to TRBJ2-5; perhaps TRBD1 as D (6 bases). CDR3 length equals 15 residues. Trimming removed 3 bases at V and 3 bases at J, with 14 bases between. Germline CDR1 SGHTA, CDR2 FQGNSA. The CDR3 sequence: CASSLAGTHKETQYF. The CDR3 DNA, read in part, is TGTGCCAGCAGCTTGGCCGGGACACACAAAGAGACC.

This clone was observed a handful of times. The read comes to an end 3 residues before the CDR3 does, leaving the germline J gene to fill in the end. The J gene is TRBJ2-1, the V gene TRBV7-6; 7 nucleotides line up with TRBD2. The CDR3 is 16 residues long. With 6 bases clipped from V and 6 bases from J, the junction kept 14 bases outside the gene matches. The germline CDR1 and CDR2 sequences are SGHVS and FNYEAQ. CDR3 DNA, as far as it was read: TGTGCCAGCAGTTTTAGACTAGCCGGCATGACCAATGAG. It translates to CASSFRLAGMTNE. The full CDR3 protein is CASSFRLAGMTNEQFF.

The CDR3 DNA, read in part, is TGTGCCAGCAGCCCGGCTAGCGGATTCACAGATACG. Protein sequence: CASSPASGFTDT. The whole CDR3 sequence is CASSPASGFTDTQYF. This chain joins TRBV7-9 and TRBJ2-3; 7 bases align to TRBD2. The read is 3 residues too short to cover the CDR3 end, so that end is filled in from the germline J gene. The J segment lost 2 bases and the V segment lost 5 bases, leaving 7 bases of the junction unmatched. CDR1 is SEHNR, CDR2 FQNEAQ, per germline (reference sequence). CDR3 length equals 15 residues. Full variable domain (missing parts from reference TRBV7-9 and TRBJ2-3): DTGVSQNPRHKITKRGQNVTFRCDPISEHNRLYWYRQTLGQGPEFLTYFQNEAQLEKSRLLSDRFSAERPKGSFSTLEIQRTEQGDSAMYLCASSPASGFTDTQYFGPGTRLTVL.

This clone was found a few times. The DNA ends 3 residues before the CDR3 does, and the rest of the CDR3 is filled in from the germline J gene. The chain carries TRBV30 and TRBJ1-1, with 8 nucleotides matching TRBD1. In germline, CDR1 is GTSNPN, CDR2 SVGIG (reference sequence). The V gene end was trimmed by 2 bases and the J gene end by 7 bases; junction bases not matched to a gene: 6. This CDR3 spans 13 amino acids. The CDR3 sequence: CAWSTDRVNEAFF. The CDR3 DNA, read in part, is TGTGCCTGGAGTACGGACAGGGTAAATGAA. The full variable domain, its missing parts supplied by reference TRBV30 and TRBJ1-1, is SQTIHQWPATLVQPVGSPLSLECTVEGTSNPNLYWYRQAAGRGLQLLFYSVGIGQISSEVPQNLSASRPQDRQFILSSKKLLLSDSGFYLCAWSTDRVNEAFFGQGTRLTVV.

Relative to its sample, this clone is medium-sized (0.01 to 0.1%). The CDR3 goes on 3 residues after the read ends, and that part is filled in from the germline J gene. This sequence joins TRBV29-1 and TRBJ2-5; D is unresolved. The V end was cut by 4 bases, the J end by 1 base, with 7 bases between. CDR3 length: 12 amino acids. The V gene's germline CDR1 is SQVTM and CDR2 ANQGSEA. CDR3 amino acids: CSVATGQETQYF. The sequenced CDR3 bases are TGCAGCGTTGCCACGGGCCAAGAGACC.

Notes on this clone: The CDR3 end is not reached by the read, which stops 3 residues before it; the germline J gene fills it in. V and J are TRBV19 and TRBJ2-1; D may be TRBD1 or TRBD2 (5 bases each). The CDR3 consists of 16 residues. V was trimmed by 3 bases and J by 2 bases, leaving 14 bases between them. Germline CDR1 reads LNHDA; CDR2 reads SQIVND (reference sequence). The sequenced part of the CDR3 DNA is TGTGCCAGTAGTATGGACAAGGGGAGCCCCTACAATGAG. Amino acid sequence: CASSMDKGSPYNE. The whole CDR3 region reads CASSMDKGSPYNEQFF.

This clone has a handful of counts. The sequenced CDR3 bases are TGTGCCAGCTCACCAAGGGCCAGGATGAACACTGAA. Amino acid sequence: CASSPRARMNTE. The full CDR3 protein reads CASSPRARMNTEAFF. The genes are TRBV18 and TRBJ1-1, with D unclear. The read stops 3 residues short of the end of the CDR3; the missing end is completed from the germline J gene. Germline values: CDR1 KGHSH, CDR2 LQKENI. V lost 2 bases, J lost 0 bases, and 10 bases lay in between. The CDR3 totals 15 residues.